This TCR beta chain appears in the sequencing data of a study of blood T cell repertoires in COVID-19. Libraries were prepared by immunoSEQ multiplex PCR; TCRdb keeps only in-frame clonotypes and omits some of them. Of approximately 500,000 clones listed, roughly nine tenths are singletons. This CDR3 spans 14 amino acids. Germline V gives CDR1 GTSNPN, CDR2 SVGIG (reference sequence). V was pared by 1 base and J by 4 bases, with 13 bases between. The source of this sequence is a woman aged 45-59 years with COVID-19, enrolled during active disease. The specimen was peripheral blood. The chain is built from TRBV30 and TRBJ1-2; D is perhaps TRBD1 (6 bases). The chain's CDR3 is CAWSAGVTIYGYTF. DNA of the CDR3: TGTGCCTGGAGTGCAGGGGTCACCATCTATGGCTACACCTTC.